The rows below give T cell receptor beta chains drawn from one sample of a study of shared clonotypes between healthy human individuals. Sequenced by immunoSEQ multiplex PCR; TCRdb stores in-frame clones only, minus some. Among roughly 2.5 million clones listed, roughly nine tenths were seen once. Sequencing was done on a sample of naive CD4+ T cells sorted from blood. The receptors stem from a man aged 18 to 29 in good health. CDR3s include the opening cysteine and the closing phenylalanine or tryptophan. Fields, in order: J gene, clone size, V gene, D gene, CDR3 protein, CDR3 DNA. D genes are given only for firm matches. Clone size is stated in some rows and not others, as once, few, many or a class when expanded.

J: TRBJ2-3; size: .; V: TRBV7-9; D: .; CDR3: CASSLTVHRTDTQYF; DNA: TGTGCCAGCAGCTTGACCGTGCATCGCACAGATACGCAGTATTTT
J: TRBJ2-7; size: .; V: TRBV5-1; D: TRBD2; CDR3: CASSLGLAEAEQYF; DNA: TGCGCCAGCAGCTTGGGACTAGCGGAGGCCGAGCAGTACTTC
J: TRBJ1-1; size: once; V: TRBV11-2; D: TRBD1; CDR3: CASSPGQGSTEAFF; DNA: TGTGCCAGCAGCCCAGGACAGGGGAGCACTGAAGCTTTCTTT
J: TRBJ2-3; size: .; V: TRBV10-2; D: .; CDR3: CASSPARGAGGTDTQYF; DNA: TGCGCCAGCAGTCCCGCAAGGGGGGCGGGGGGCACAGATACGCAGTATTTT
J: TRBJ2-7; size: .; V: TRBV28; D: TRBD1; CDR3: CASSGGQTLTYEQYF; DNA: TGTGCCAGCAGTGGGGGACAGACCCTCACCTACGAGCAGTACTTC
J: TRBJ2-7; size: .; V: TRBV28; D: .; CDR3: CASSLGSKLAYEQYF; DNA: TGTGCCAGCAGTCTCGGGTCAAAGCTGGCCTACGAGCAGTACTTC
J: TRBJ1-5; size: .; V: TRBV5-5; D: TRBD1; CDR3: CASSPTGGVGPQHF; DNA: TGTGCCAGCAGCCCGACAGGGGGCGTGGGACCCCAGCATTTT
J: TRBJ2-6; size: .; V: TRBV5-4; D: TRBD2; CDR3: CASSPGGLAGSGANVLTF; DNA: TGTGCCAGCAGCCCGGGGGGACTAGCGGGTTCTGGGGCCAACGTCCTGACTTTC
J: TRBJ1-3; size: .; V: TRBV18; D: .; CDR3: CASSQGQGNTIYF; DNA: TGTGCCAGCTCACAAGGACAGGGAAACACCATATATTTT
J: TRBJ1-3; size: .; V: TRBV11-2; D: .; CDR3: CASSRALSGNTIYF; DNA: TGTGCCAGCAGCCGAGCTCTCTCTGGAAACACCATATATTTT
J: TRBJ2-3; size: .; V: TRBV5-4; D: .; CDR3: CASRPRDGSTDTQYF; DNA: TGTGCCAGCAGGCCCCGCGACGGATCCACAGATACGCAGTATTTT
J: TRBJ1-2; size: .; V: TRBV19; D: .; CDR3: CASSITGQRGYTF; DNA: TGTGCCAGTAGTATAACCGGCCAGCGGGGCTACACCTTC
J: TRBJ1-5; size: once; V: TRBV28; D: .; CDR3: CASSRIKGETNQPQHF; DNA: TGTGCCAGCAGTAGAATTAAGGGGGAAACCAATCAGCCCCAGCATTTT